The 10 T cell receptor beta chains listed next were all sequenced from one sample in a study of blood T cell repertoires in COVID-19. Sequenced by immunoSEQ multiplex PCR; TCRdb stores in-frame clones only, minus some. The data show about 46,000 clones, with about 90% seen just once and roughly 15% held by the top ten. Sequencing was done on a sample of peripheral blood. The receptor source for this set is a human donor in a cohort sampled during active COVID-19.

A word on this clone: The sample holds other DNA sequences that translate to the same CDR3. This chain links TRBV9 with TRBJ1-1, with D perhaps matching TRBD1 (6 bases). The V and J ends lost 0 bases and 8 bases respectively, with 8 bases between them. The CDR3 loop spans 12 amino acids. CDR1 is SGDLS, CDR2 YYNGEE, per germline. The CDR3 protein is CASSVGGTEAFF. DNA for the CDR3: TGTGCCAGCAGCGTAGGGGGGACAGAAGCTTTCTTT. Based on the CDR3 plus reference TRBV9 and TRBJ1-1, the full variable domain is DSGVTQTPKHLITATGQRVTLRCSPRSGDLSVYWYQQSLDQGLQFLIQYYNGEERAKGNILERFSAQQFPDLHSELNLSSLELGDSALYFCASSVGGTEAFFGQGTRLTVV.

This sequence joins TRBV6-4 and TRBJ1-6, with a weak D call TRBD1 (5 bases). The CDR3 totals 15 residues. Trimming left V 8 bases short and J 10 bases short, with 21 bases between. Germline V gene data show CDR1 as MRHNA and CDR2 as SNTAGT. The CDR3 sequence is CASSLLNRFGSPLHF. Written as DNA, the CDR3 is TGTGCCAGCTCCCTCTTGAACAGGTTTGGGTCACCCCTCCACTTT.

This clone was seen once. The genes are TRBV5-1 and TRBJ2-1, with 9 bases fitting TRBD1. CDR3 length: 14 residues. J gave up 11 bases and V 2 bases, and 8 bases lay outside the gene matches. Germline assignment: CDR1 SGHRS and CDR2 YFSETQ. The CDR3 region has the DNA TGCGCCAGCAGCTTTCCGGGACAGGGTAGTCAGCAGTTCTTC. It specifies CASSFPGQGSQQFF.

The chain uses TRBV5-5 and TRBJ2-1; TRBD2 matches at 10 bases. The CDR3 is made up of 15 amino acids. CDR1 SGHKS and CDR2 YYEKEE come from the germline V gene (reference sequence). V lost 0 bases to trimming and J lost 6 bases; unmatched junction nucleotides: 3. The chain's CDR3 is CASSLASGSTNEQFF. The DNA for the CDR3 is TGTGCCAGCAGCTTGGCTAGCGGGAGTACCAATGAGCAGTTCTTC.

J is TRBJ2-1 and V is TRBV9; 9 bases match TRBD2. The CDR3 totals 16 residues. Trimming removed 3 bases from V and 8 bases from J; junction bases left unmatched: 12. Germline CDR1 SGDLS, CDR2 YYNGEE. The CDR3 sequence: CASSERASGGRDEQFF. The CDR3 bases are TGTGCCAGCAGCGAGCGGGCCAGCGGGGGGAGGGATGAGCAGTTCTTC.

The gene calls are TRBV4-1 and TRBJ2-5; TRBD1 is a possible D gene (6 bases). CDR1 is MGHRA and CDR2 is YSYEKL in the germline V gene. The CDR3 sequence is 15 residues long. Between the trimmed V and J ends, which lost 3 bases and 6 bases, there was a span of 17 bases. CDR3 in DNA: TGCGCCAGCAGCCACGAACAGGGCCCTTGGCAGACCCAGTACTTC. Amino acid sequence: CASSHEQGPWQTQYF.

The chain uses TRBV12-3 or TRBV12-4 and TRBJ2-1; D gene ambiguous. The CDR3 is 11 amino acids. With 6 bases removed from V and 10 bases from J, the gap between germline ends came to 10 bases. As DNA, the CDR3 is TGTGCCAGCAGCCCTACCGTGGAGCAGTTCTTC. Its translation is CASSPTVEQFF.

The CDR3 protein is CASSLEGRGYEQYF. Written as DNA, the CDR3 is TGTGCCAGCAGCTTAGAGGGCAGGGGATACGAGCAGTACTTC. The chain recombines TRBV7-6 with TRBJ2-7; the D gene is possibly TRBD1 (6 bases). With 1 base removed from V and 4 bases from J, the gap between germline ends came to 11 bases. CDR3 length: 14 amino acids. CDR1 SGHVS and CDR2 FNYEAQ come from the germline V gene.

The chain carries TRBV13 and TRBJ1-1; the match to TRBD1 covers 9 bases. V trimming: 5 bases; J trimming: 4 bases; junction bases outside the gene matches: 8. Germline loops: CDR1 PRHDT, CDR2 FYEKMQ (reference sequence). The CDR3 is 15 residues long. The CDR3 sequence: CASSEGDRAPTEAFF. The DNA of the CDR3 is TGTGCCAGCAGCGAGGGGGACAGGGCGCCCACTGAAGCTTTCTTT.

The gene calls are TRBV19 and TRBJ2-7; D perhaps matches TRBD2 (6 bases). CDR3 length: 15 amino acids. Germline-derived CDR1 and CDR2 are LNHDA and SQIVND (reference sequence). The V end was cut by 2 bases, the J end by 5 bases, with 16 bases between. CDR3 region: CASSITTGAGNEQYF. The CDR3 nucleotides are TGTGCCAGTAGTATAACTACGGGAGCGGGCAACGAGCAGTACTTC.